These 27 T cell receptor beta chains came from one sample sequenced in a study of shared clonotypes between healthy human individuals. Some clones are missing from TCRdb's copy, which holds only in-frame ones; the method was immunoSEQ multiplex PCR. This table has about 2.4 million clones, more than 90% appearing once. Material: naive CD4+ T cells sorted from blood. Subset given: CD45RA+ positively selected. The source is a man between 18 and 29 years old in good health.

This clone was seen only once. The chain links TRBV5-1 to TRBJ2-2, with D possibly matching TRBD1 (5 bases). This CDR3 spans 15 amino acids. Germline V gene data show CDR1 as SGHRS and CDR2 as YFSETQ. V was pared by 2 bases and J by 4 bases, with 12 bases between. CDR3: CASSFKRGGTGELFF. In DNA, the CDR3 is TGCGCCAGCAGCTTCAAAAGGGGTGGCACCGGGGAGCTGTTTTTT. The full variable domain, its missing parts supplied by reference TRBV5-1 and TRBJ2-2, is KAGVTQTPRYLIKTRGQQVTLSCSPISGHRSVSWYQQTPGQGLQFLFEYFSETQRNKGNFPGRFSGRQFSNSRSEMNVSTLELGDSALYLCASSFKRGGTGELFFGEGSRLTVL.

The V gene is TRBV25-1, the J gene TRBJ1-6; D is ambiguous. V shed 6 bases and J shed 4 bases, with 7 bases lying between them. CDR1 is MGHDK, CDR2 SYGVNS, per germline. The CDR3 contains 13 residues. The CDR3 region is CASRGGYNSPLHF. The CDR3 DNA reads TGTGCCAGCAGAGGTGGTTATAATTCACCCCTCCACTTT.

The V gene is TRBV19, the J gene TRBJ1-5, with 10 bases fitting TRBD1. J gave up 6 bases and V 5 bases, and 4 bases lay outside the gene matches. In germline, CDR1 is LNHDA, CDR2 SQIVND (reference sequence). This CDR3 region has 14 residues. CDR3 in DNA: TGTGCCAGTAGTGCGACAGGGGGCGTTCAGCCCCAGCATTTT. It codes for CASSATGGVQPQHF. Full variable domain (outside the CDR3, taken from reference TRBV19 and TRBJ1-5): DGGITQSPKYLFRKEGQNVTLSCEQNLNHDAMYWYRQDPGQGLRLIYYSQIVNDFQKGDIAEGYSVSREKKESFPLTVTSAQKNPTAFYLCASSATGGVQPQHFGDGTRLSIL.

The chain links TRBV5-1 to TRBJ2-7; the D gene is possibly TRBD2 (6 bases). CDR3 length equals 14 residues. V was trimmed by 1 base and J by 5 bases, leaving 13 bases between them. CDR1 is SGHRS, CDR2 YFSETQ, per germline. The CDR3 DNA sequence: TGCGCCAGCAGCTTGTATGCGGGGTTCAACGAGCAGTACTTC. Amino acid sequence: CASSLYAGFNEQYF.

V is TRBV5-8 and J is TRBJ1-2; 7 positions agree with TRBD1. The J segment lost 0 bases and the V segment lost 3 bases, leaving 5 bases of the junction unmatched. Germline CDR1 and CDR2: SGHTS and YDEGEE. The CDR3 runs to 15 residues. The CDR3, as DNA: TGTGCCAGCAGCTCCGGACAGGCCCCTAACTATGGCTACACCTTC. It is translated as CASSSGQAPNYGYTF. Full variable domain (rest looked up from reference TRBV5-8 and TRBJ1-2): EAGVTQSPTHLIKTRGQQATLRCSPISGHTSVYWYQQALGLGLQFLLWYDEGEERNRGNFPPRFSGRQFPNYSSELNVNALELEDSALYLCASSSGQAPNYGYTFGSGTRLTVV.

The genes are TRBV2 and TRBJ2-1, with 11 bases that match TRBD2. The CDR3 contains 17 residues. J gave up 6 bases and V 3 bases, and 10 bases lay outside the gene matches. Germline CDR1 reads SNHLY; CDR2 reads FYNNEI. The CDR3 sequence is CASSDPILAGGRNEQFF. CDR3 bases: TGTGCCAGCAGTGACCCCATTCTAGCGGGGGGCCGCAATGAGCAGTTCTTC.

The J gene is TRBJ2-7, the V gene TRBV11-1, with 12 bases that match TRBD2. The CDR3 spans 18 residues. Germline CDR1 SGHAT, CDR2 FQDESV (reference sequence). V was pared by 5 bases and J by 2 bases, with 13 bases of the junction left unmatched. The DNA for the CDR3 is TGTGCCAGCAGCACGAGCCCTCGACTAGCGGGAGAGACCTACGAGCAGTACTTC. It yields the protein CASSTSPRLAGETYEQYF.

This clone was detected only a few times. The chain couples TRBV6-1 to TRBJ1-4; possible D gene TRBD1, 6 bases. V lost 8 bases to trimming and J lost 5 bases, with 18 bases between them. The germline V gene encodes CDR1 MNHNS and CDR2 SASEGT. The CDR3 length is 15 residues. In DNA form, the CDR3 reads TGTGCCAGCCGCAAAGTAACAGGGCCAAATGAAAAACTGTTTTTT. Translated, it gives CASRKVTGPNEKLFF.

This clone was detected a few times. V gene TRBV6-1 combines with J gene TRBJ2-3; TRBD1 might be the D (5 bases). The V and J ends lost 8 bases and 2 bases respectively, with 14 bases between them. From germline, CDR1 is MNHNS and CDR2 SASEGT. The CDR3 consists of 14 residues. CDR3 nucleotide sequence: TGTGCCAGCTCATCGGCAGGGTACACAGATACGCAGTATTTT. This translates into CASSSAGYTDTQYF.

The chain carries TRBV27 and TRBJ1-6, with 10 positions matching TRBD1. V lost 5 bases and J lost 10; bases outside the gene matches: 8. This CDR3 contains 15 residues. CDR1 and CDR2 (germline): MNHEY, SMNVEV (reference sequence). The CDR3 bases are TGTGCCAGCAGTACCGACAGGGGGCCAAGCTCACCCCTCCACTTT. Translating gives CASSTDRGPSSPLHF.

The chain joins TRBV5-4 to TRBJ2-2; D not resolved. Germline CDR1 SGHNT, CDR2 YYREEE (reference sequence). Trimming pared 4 bases from V and 0 bases from J, leaving 7 bases between. The CDR3 runs 14 residues. This chain's CDR3 is CASSPSPNTGELFF. The CDR3 region has the DNA TGTGCCAGCAGCCCATCCCCGAACACCGGGGAGCTGTTTTTT.

Concerning this clone itself: The same CDR3 is also encoded by other DNA sequences in this sample. The chain employs TRBV5-1 and TRBJ2-2; 7 bases line up with TRBD2. The CDR3 covers 16 residues. Germline V gives CDR1 SGHRS, CDR2 YFSETQ. Trimming removed 0 bases from V and 0 bases from J; junction bases left unmatched: 2. The CDR3 reads CASSLDGLANTGELFF. CDR3 DNA sequence: TGCGCCAGCAGCTTGGACGGACTAGCGAACACCGGGGAGCTGTTTTTT.

The rearrangement links TRBV5-1 to TRBJ1-5; D is undetermined. The V end was cut by 2 bases, the J end by 0 bases, with 6 bases between. The germline CDR1 and CDR2 sequences are SGHRS and YFSETQ. The CDR3 runs to 14 residues. For the CDR3, the DNA is TGCGCCAGCAGCTTTGGCAGTAGCAATCAGCCCCAGCATTTT. This translates into CASSFGSSNQPQHF.

This clone has just a few counts. Other DNA sequences within the sample encode an identical CDR3. The chain combines TRBV30 with TRBJ1-5; D remains ambiguous. Germline V gene sequence: CDR1 GTSNPN, CDR2 SVGIG (reference sequence). The CDR3 totals 13 residues. With 0 bases removed from V and 5 bases from J, the gap between germline ends came to 8 bases. The CDR3 bases are TGTGCCTGGAGTGTCGCGGGAGATCAGCCCCAGCATTTT. It codes for CAWSVAGDQPQHF. Filled out from reference TRBV30 and TRBJ1-5, the complete variable domain reads SQTIHQWPATLVQPVGSPLSLECTVEGTSNPNLYWYRQAAGRGLQLLFYSVGIGQISSEVPQNLSASRPQDRQFILSSKKLLLSDSGFYLCAWSVAGDQPQHFGDGTRLSIL.

The gene calls are TRBV29-1 and TRBJ2-1, with D unclear. The CDR3 extends over 12 amino acids. Germline V gene sequence: CDR1 SQVTM, CDR2 ANQGSEA. V dropped 7 bases and J dropped 3 bases, with 10 bases sitting between them. This CDR3 reads CSEGRNYNEQFF. In DNA form, the CDR3 reads TGCAGCGAAGGACGGAACTACAATGAGCAGTTCTTC.

Concerning this clone itself: The same CDR3 can be traced to other DNA sequences in this sample. V gene TRBV2 combines with J gene TRBJ1-4, with D maybe TRBD1 (5 bases). CDR3 length equals 14 residues. Trimming stripped 6 bases from V and 4 bases from J, with 12 bases between. CDR1 is SNHLY and CDR2 is FYNNEI in the germline V gene. CDR3 in amino acids: CASREQGINEKLFF. Written as DNA, the CDR3 is TGTGCCAGCAGGGAGCAGGGAATTAATGAAAAACTGTTTTTT.

The chain combines TRBV9 with TRBJ1-2; possibly TRBD1 for D (5 bases). This CDR3 is 15 amino acids long. Trimming pared 0 bases from V and 7 bases from J, leaving 16 bases between. Germline CDR1 and CDR2: SGDLS and YYNGEE. This CDR3 reads CASSVEVGGAGGYTF. The CDR3, as DNA: TGTGCCAGCAGCGTAGAGGTCGGGGGTGCCGGTGGCTACACCTTC.

The V call is TRBV7-2, the J call TRBJ1-2; 8 bases map to TRBD1. Germline CDR1 reads SGHTA; CDR2 reads FQGNSA. With V trimmed by 5 bases and J by 4 bases, 6 bases remained unmatched. This CDR3 has 14 amino acids. The CDR3, as DNA: TGTGCCAGCAGCGTCGGGACAGGTCGCTATGGCTACACCTTC. Translating gives CASSVGTGRYGYTF. Supplemented by reference TRBV7-2 and TRBJ1-2, the full variable domain reads GAGVSQSPSNKVTEKGKDVELRCDPISGHTALYWYRQSLGQGLEFLIYFQGNSAPDKSGLPSDRFSAERTGGSVSTLTIQRTQQEDSAVYLCASSVGTGRYGYTFGSGTRLTVV.

V usage is TRBV10-1 and J usage is TRBJ2-6; possible D gene TRBD2, 5 bases. V was cut by 0 bases and J by 0 bases, with 9 bases left in between. CDR1 WNHNN and CDR2 SYGVQD come from the germline V gene (reference sequence). The CDR3 totals 17 residues. Written as DNA, the CDR3 is TGCGCCAGCAGTGAGTCTTATCTAGCCTCTGGGGCCAACGTCCTGACTTTC. Its translation is CASSESYLASGANVLTF.

The rearrangement uses TRBV11-2 and TRBJ1-4; possible D gene TRBD1, 6 bases. Trimming cost V 0 bases and J 6 bases, with 11 bases left between them. The CDR3 has 15 amino acids. Germline values: CDR1 SGHAT, CDR2 FQNNGV. CDR3 region: CASSLDGGRDEKLFF. As DNA, the CDR3 is TGTGCCAGCAGCTTAGATGGGGGGCGCGATGAAAAACTGTTTTTT.

This chain connects TRBV29-1 to TRBJ1-1; no clear D. Per germline, CDR1 SQVTM and CDR2 ANQGSEA. This CDR3 spans 13 amino acids. CDR3 region: CAGSQQQRTEAFF. The CDR3 DNA reads as TGCGCGGGGAGCCAACAGCAAAGGACTGAAGCTTTCTTT. Full variable domain (missing parts from reference TRBV29-1 and TRBJ1-1): SAVISQKPSRDICQRGTSLTIQCQVDSQVTMMFWYRQQPGQSLTLIATANQGSEATYESGFVIDKFPISRPNLTFSTLTVSNMSPEDSSIYLCAGSQQQRTEAFFGQGTRLTVV.

Regarding this clone: At the DNA level, this CDR3 is encoded by other sequences in the same sample as well. The chain links TRBV27 to TRBJ2-7; TRBD2 aligns across 12 bases. CDR3 length: 14 residues. Trimming at V came to 6 bases and at J to 2 bases, leaving 2 bases not matched to a gene. The germline CDR1 and CDR2 sequences are MNHEY and SMNVEV (reference sequence). CDR3 protein: CASRRTSGTYEQYF. CDR3 in DNA: TGTGCCAGCAGAAGGACTAGCGGGACCTACGAGCAGTACTTC.

The rearrangement uses TRBV7-9 and TRBJ1-2; D is unresolved. Per germline, CDR1 SEHNR and CDR2 FQNEAQ (reference sequence). V lost 1 base to trimming and J lost 8 bases, with 14 bases between them. The CDR3 loop spans 14 amino acids. The CDR3 loop is CASSLGPSLGGYTF. In DNA, the CDR3 is TGTGCCAGCAGCTTAGGGCCCAGTCTTGGGGGCTACACCTTC.

The chain is built from TRBV5-4 and TRBJ2-7; TRBD1 aligns across 8 bases. The J segment lost 0 bases and the V segment lost 0 bases, leaving 8 bases of the junction unmatched. Germline loops: CDR1 SGHNT, CDR2 YYREEE (reference sequence). The CDR3 runs 17 residues. This CDR3 is CASSLAGQGLSSYEQYF. As DNA, the CDR3 is TGTGCCAGCAGCTTGGCAGGACAGGGTTTAAGCTCCTACGAGCAGTACTTC.

Of note for this clone: The sample contains more than one DNA sequence encoding this CDR3. This chain connects TRBV5-4 to TRBJ2-7, with 8 nucleotides matching TRBD2. The trim removed 3 bases at V and 0 bases at J, leaving 2 bases unmatched. The CDR3 is 14 amino acids. Per the germline V gene, CDR1 is SGHNT and CDR2 is YYREEE (reference sequence). DNA of the CDR3: TGTGCCAGCAGCTCGAGCGGGAGCTCCTACGAGCAGTACTTC. It yields the protein CASSSSGSSYEQYF.

The V and J genes are TRBV9 and TRBJ2-7, with TRBD1 as a possible D gene (6 bases). Trimming took 0 bases from V and 2 from J, leaving 9 bases between them. The CDR3 contains 14 residues. Germline-derived CDR1 and CDR2 are SGDLS and YYNGEE. The CDR3 nucleotides read TGTGCCAGCAGCGTAGGGACAGCCGCCTACGAGCAGTACTTC. It encodes CASSVGTAAYEQYF.

The chain links TRBV6-1 to TRBJ2-3, with TRBD1 matching over 8 bases. V shed 4 bases, J shed 0 bases, and the junction held 3 bases outside the gene matches. Germline-derived CDR1 and CDR2 are MNHNS and SASEGT. This CDR3 region has 15 residues. The CDR3 DNA is TGTGCCAGCAGTGCGCAGGGGGCGAGCACAGATACGCAGTATTTT. It specifies CASSAQGASTDTQYF.